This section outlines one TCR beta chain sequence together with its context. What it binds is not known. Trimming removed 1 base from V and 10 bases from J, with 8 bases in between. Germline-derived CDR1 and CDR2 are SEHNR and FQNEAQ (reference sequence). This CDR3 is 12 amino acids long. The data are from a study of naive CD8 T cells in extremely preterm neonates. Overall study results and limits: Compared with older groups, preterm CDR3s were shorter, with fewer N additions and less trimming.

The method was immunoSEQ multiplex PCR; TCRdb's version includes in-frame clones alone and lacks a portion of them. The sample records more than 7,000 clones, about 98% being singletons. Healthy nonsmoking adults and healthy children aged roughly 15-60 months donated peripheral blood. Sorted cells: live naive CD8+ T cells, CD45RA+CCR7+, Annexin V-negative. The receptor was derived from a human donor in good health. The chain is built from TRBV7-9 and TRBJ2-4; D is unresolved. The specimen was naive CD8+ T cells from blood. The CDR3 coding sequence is TGTGCCAGCAGCTTAGATGGCGGAATTCAGTACTTC. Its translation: CASSLDGGIQYF.